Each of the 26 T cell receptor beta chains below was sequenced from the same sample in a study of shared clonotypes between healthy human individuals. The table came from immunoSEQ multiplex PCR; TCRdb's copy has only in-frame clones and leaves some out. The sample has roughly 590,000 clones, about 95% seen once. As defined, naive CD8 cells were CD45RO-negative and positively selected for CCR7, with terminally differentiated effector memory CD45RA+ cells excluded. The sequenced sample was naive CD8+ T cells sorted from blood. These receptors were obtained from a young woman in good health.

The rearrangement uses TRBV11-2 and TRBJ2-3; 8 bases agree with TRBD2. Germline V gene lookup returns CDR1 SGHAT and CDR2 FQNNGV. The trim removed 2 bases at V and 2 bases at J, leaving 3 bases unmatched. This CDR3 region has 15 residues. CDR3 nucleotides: TGTGCCAGCAGCTTATCTAGCGGGCACACAGATACGCAGTATTTT. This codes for CASSLSSGHTDTQYF.

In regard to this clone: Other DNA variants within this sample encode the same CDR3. CDR3: CAISEGTGDTEAFF. The CDR3 DNA follows: TGTGCCATCAGTGAAGGGACAGGGGACACTGAAGCTTTCTTT. This chain links TRBV10-3 with TRBJ1-1, with 10 bases lining up with TRBD1. Germline CDR1 ENHRY, CDR2 SYGVKD. With V trimmed by 3 bases and J by 3 bases, 1 base remained unmatched. The CDR3 totals 14 residues.

CDR3 nucleotide sequence: TGTGCCAGTAGCCCGGGTGAGAACAGGGTACCTAGTCAGCCCCAGCATTTT. Amino acids: CASSPGENRVPSQPQHF. V gene TRBV19 combines with J gene TRBJ1-5; weak D call: TRBD1 (6 bases). Looked up from germline, CDR1 is LNHDA and CDR2 is SQIVND (reference sequence). V lost 6 bases to trimming and J lost 6 bases, with 24 bases between them. The CDR3 has 17 residues.

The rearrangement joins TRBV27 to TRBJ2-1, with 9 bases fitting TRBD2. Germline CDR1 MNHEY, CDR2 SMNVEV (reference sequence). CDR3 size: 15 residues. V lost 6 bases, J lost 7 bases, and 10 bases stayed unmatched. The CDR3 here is CASSTGTSPWNEQFF. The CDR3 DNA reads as TGTGCCAGCAGCACCGGGACTAGCCCCTGGAATGAGCAGTTCTTC.

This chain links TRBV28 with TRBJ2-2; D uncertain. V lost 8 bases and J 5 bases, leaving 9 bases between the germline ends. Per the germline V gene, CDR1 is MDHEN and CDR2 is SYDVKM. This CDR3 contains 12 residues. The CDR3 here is CASSGITGELFF. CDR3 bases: TGTGCCAGCTCAGGAATAACCGGGGAGCTGTTTTTT.

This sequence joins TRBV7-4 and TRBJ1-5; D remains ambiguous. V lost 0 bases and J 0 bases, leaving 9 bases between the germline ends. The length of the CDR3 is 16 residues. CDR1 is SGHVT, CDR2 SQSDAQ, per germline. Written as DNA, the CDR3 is TGTGCCAGCAGCTTAGCCCGACGGAATAGCAATCAGCCCCAGCATTTT. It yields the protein CASSLARRNSNQPQHF.

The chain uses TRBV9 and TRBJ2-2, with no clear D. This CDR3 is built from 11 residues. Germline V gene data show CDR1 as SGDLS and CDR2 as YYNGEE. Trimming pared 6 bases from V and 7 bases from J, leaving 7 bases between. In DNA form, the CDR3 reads TGTGCCAGCATGGGGATCGGGGAGCTGTTTTTT. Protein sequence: CASMGIGELFF.

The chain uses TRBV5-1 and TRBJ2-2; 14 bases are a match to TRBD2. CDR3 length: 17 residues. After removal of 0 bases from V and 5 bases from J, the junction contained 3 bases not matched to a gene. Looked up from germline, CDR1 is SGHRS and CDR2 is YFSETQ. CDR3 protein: CASSLGLAGGRTGELFF. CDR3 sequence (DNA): TGCGCCAGCAGCTTGGGACTAGCGGGAGGGCGGACCGGGGAGCTGTTTTTT.

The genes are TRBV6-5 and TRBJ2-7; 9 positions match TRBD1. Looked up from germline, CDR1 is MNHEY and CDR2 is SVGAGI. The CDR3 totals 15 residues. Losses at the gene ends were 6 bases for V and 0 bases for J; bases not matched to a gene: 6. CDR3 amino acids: CASSPGTGFSYEQYF. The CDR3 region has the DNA TGTGCCAGCAGCCCCGGGACAGGGTTCTCCTACGAGCAGTACTTC.

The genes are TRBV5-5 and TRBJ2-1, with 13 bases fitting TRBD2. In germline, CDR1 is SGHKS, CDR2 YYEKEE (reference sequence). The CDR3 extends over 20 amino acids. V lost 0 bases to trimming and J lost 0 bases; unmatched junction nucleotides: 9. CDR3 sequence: CASSLERGLAGRSSYNEQFF. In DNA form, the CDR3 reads TGTGCCAGCAGCTTGGAAAGGGGACTAGCGGGACGGAGCTCCTACAATGAGCAGTTCTTC.

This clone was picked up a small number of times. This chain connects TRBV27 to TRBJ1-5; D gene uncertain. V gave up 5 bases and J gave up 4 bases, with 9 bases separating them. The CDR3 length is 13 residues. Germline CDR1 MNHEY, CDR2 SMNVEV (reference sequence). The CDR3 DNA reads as TGTGCCAGCAGTCATGGACTGAATCAGCCCCAGCATTTT. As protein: CASSHGLNQPQHF.

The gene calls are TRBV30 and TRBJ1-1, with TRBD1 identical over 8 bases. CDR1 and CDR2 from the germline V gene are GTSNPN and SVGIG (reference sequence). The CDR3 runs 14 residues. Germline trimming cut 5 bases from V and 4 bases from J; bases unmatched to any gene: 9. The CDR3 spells CAWADRGSSTEAFF. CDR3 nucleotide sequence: TGTGCCTGGGCCGACAGGGGAAGTAGCACTGAAGCTTTCTTT.

This CDR3 reads CASSFLNSAGTDTQYF. CDR3 in DNA: TGTGCCAGTAGCTTTCTGAATAGCGCCGGTACAGATACGCAGTATTTT. The chain employs TRBV19 and TRBJ2-3; D possibly corresponds to TRBD2 (5 bases). CDR3 length equals 16 residues. The V end lost 6 bases, the J end lost 3 bases, and 19 bases lay between the germline ends. Germline CDR1 LNHDA, CDR2 SQIVND (reference sequence).

The CDR3 DNA follows: TGTGCCAGCAGCCCGACTCGGATCTCTGGAAACACCATATATTTT. This translates into CASSPTRISGNTIYF. J is TRBJ1-3 and V is TRBV7-9; D not certain. The germline gives CDR1 SEHNR, CDR2 FQNEAQ (reference sequence). The CDR3 loop spans 15 amino acids. V lost 5 bases, J lost 0 bases, and 11 bases lay in between.

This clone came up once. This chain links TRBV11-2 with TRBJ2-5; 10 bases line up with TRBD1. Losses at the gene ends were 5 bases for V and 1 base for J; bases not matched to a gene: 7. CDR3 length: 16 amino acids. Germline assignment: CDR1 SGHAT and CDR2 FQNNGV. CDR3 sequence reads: CASSRTGTGVQETQYF. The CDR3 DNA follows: TGTGCCAGCAGCCGAACCGGGACAGGGGTCCAAGAGACCCAGTACTTC.

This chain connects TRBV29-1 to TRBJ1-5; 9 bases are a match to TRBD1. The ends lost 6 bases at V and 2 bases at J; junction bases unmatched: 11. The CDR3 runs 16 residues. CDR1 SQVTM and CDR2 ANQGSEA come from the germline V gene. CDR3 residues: CSVRVEGQGGNQPQHF. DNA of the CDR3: TGCAGCGTCCGTGTGGAGGGACAGGGAGGCAATCAGCCCCAGCATTTT.

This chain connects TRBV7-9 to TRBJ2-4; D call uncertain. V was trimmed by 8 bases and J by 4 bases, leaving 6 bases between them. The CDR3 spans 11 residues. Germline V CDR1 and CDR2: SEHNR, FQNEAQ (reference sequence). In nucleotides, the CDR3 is TGTGCCAGCGAAGAGAAAAACATTCAGTACTTC. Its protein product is CASEEKNIQYF.

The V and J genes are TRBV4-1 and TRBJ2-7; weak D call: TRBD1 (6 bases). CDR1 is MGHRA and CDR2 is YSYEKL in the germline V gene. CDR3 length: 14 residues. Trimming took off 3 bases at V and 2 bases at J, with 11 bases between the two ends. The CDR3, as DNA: TGCGCCAGCAGCCAGTTCAGGGGTACCTACGAGCAGTACTTC. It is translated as CASSQFRGTYEQYF.

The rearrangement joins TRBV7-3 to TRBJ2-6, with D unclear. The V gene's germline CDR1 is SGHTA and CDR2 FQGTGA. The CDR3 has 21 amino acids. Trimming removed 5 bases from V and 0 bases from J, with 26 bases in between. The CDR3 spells CASSESLATNDPVSGANVLTF. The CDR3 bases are TGTGCCAGCAGCGAGAGTTTGGCGACAAACGACCCGGTCTCTGGGGCCAACGTCCTGACTTTC.

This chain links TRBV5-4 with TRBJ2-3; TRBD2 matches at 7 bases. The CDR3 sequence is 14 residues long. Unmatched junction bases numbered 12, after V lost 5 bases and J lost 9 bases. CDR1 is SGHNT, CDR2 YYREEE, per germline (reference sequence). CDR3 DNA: TGTGCCAGCAGTACCGGCCCCGGGGAGGGAACGCAGTATTTT. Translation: CASSTGPGEGTQYF. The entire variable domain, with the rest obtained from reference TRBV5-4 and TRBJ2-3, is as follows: ETGVTQSPTHLIKTRGQQVTLRCSSQSGHNTVSWYQQALGQGPQFIFQYYREEENGRGNFPPRFSGLQFPNYSSELNVNALELDDSALYLCASSTGPGEGTQYFGPGTRLTVL.

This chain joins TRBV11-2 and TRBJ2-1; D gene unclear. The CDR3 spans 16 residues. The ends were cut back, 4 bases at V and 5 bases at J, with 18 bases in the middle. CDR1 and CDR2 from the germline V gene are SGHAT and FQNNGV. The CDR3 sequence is CASSSFTATKDNEQFF. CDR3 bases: TGTGCCAGCAGCTCGTTTACAGCAACTAAGGACAATGAGCAGTTCTTC.

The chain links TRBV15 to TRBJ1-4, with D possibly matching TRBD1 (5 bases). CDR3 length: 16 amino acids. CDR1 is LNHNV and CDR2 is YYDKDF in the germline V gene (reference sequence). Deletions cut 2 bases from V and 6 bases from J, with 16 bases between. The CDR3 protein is CATSRRKGTVYEKLFF. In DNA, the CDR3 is TGTGCCACCAGCAGAAGAAAAGGGACCGTTTATGAAAAACTGTTTTTT.

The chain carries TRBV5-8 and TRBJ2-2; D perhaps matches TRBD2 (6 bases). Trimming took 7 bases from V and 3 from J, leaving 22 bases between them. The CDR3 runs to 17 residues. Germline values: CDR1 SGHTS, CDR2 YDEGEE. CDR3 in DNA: TGTGCCAGCCCATCCACCCTTGAGGGAGGCCACACCGGGGAGCTGTTTTTT. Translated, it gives CASPSTLEGGHTGELFF.

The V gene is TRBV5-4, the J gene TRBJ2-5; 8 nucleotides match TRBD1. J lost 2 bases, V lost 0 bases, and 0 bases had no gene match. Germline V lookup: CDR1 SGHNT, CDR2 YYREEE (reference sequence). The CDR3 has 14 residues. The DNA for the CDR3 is TGTGCCAGCAGCTTGGGGGACAGGCAAGAGACCCAGTACTTC. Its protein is CASSLGDRQETQYF.

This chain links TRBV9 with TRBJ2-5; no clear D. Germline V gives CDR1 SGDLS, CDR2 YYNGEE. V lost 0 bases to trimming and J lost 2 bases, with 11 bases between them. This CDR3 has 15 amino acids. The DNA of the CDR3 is TGTGCCAGCAGCGTAGCCTCGGACGGGCAAGAGACCCAGTACTTC. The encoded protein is CASSVASDGQETQYF.

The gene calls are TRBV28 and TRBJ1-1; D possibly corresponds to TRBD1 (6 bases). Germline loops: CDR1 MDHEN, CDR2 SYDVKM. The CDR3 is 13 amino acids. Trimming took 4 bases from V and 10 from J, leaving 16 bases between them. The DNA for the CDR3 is TGTGCCAGCAGTTCCGGGACACCGATAGGAGCTTTCTTT. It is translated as CASSSGTPIGAFF.